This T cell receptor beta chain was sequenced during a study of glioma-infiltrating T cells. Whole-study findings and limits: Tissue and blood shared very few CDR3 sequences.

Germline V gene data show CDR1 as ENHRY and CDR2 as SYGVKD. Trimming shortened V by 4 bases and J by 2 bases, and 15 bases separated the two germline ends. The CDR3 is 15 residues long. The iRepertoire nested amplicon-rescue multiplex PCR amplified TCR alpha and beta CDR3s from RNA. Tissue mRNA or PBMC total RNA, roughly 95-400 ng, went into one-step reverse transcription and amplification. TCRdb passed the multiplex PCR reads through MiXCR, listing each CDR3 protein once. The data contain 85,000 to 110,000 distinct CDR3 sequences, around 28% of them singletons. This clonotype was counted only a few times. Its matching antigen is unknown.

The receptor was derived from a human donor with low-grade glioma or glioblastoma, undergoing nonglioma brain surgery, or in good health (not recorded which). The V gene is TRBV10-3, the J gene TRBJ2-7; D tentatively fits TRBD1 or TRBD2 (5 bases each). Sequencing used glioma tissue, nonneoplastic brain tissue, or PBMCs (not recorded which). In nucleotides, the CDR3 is TGTGCCATCAGTGGGGACCGGGACGGCACCTACGAGCAGTACTTC. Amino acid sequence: CAISGDRDGTYEQYF.